This TCR beta chain came from a study of shared clonotypes between healthy human individuals. Turning to the study itself: The cohort comprised a couple of women and three men. Their ages spanned 18 to 49 years.

Per germline, CDR1 GTSNPN and CDR2 SVGIG (reference sequence). CDR3 length: 14 amino acids. The V gene lost 4 bases and the J gene lost 1 base, with 13 bases spanning the gap. Overall study results and limits: Incompleteness in sorted-subset sequencing, despite large depth, was shown by rarefaction.

Libraries were prepared by immunoSEQ multiplex PCR; TCRdb keeps only in-frame clonotypes and omits some of them. The repertoire holds approximately 2.4 million clones, with nearly 97% as singletons. Details on this clone: Its antigen is unknown.

The specimen sequenced was naive CD4+ T cells sorted from blood. This sample's subset: CD45RA+ positively selected. The clonotype comes from a man younger than 35 in good health. The chain is built from TRBV30 and TRBJ1-1, with a weak D call TRBD1 (5 bases). CDR3 bases: TGTGCCTGGACCAAGAGGGGTGGGAACACTGAAGCTTTCTTT. It is translated as CAWTKRGGNTEAFF.